A selection of T cell receptor beta chains follows, all from one sample in a study of response to subunit inactivated influenza vaccine. MiXCR, run by TCRdb on the RT-PCR reads, gives a single entry per CDR3 protein. The profile shows almost 600,000 distinct CDR3 sequences, about 14% of them singletons. Sequencing used PBMCs from blood, obtained roughly 12 days after vaccination. The origin of the receptors is a man aged 50-60 years who received an inactivated influenza vaccine. Both conserved end residues are part of each CDR3. Fields, in order: J gene, V gene, D gene, clone size, CDR3 protein, CDR3 DNA. D genes are given only for firm matches. Only some rows state a clone size, as once, few, many or a class for expanded clones.

TRBJ2-5 TRBV7-2 NA NA CATLRPQGQTQYF TGTGCCACCCTACGGCCTCAGGGCCAGACCCAGTACTTC
TRBJ1-2 TRBV20-1 NA few CSASDRNRNGYTF TGCAGTGCTAGCGACAGGAACAGAAATGGCTACACCTTC
TRBJ1-3 TRBV7-2 NA few CASSPGVGVVGYF TGTGCCAGCAGCCCGGGGGTGGGAGTGGTAGGGTATTTT
TRBJ1-5 TRBV5-5 TRBD1 NA CASSLVYRGHSNQPQHF TGTGCCAGCAGCTTGGTCTACAGGGGGCATAGCAATCAGCCCCAGCATTTT
TRBJ2-3 TRBV20-1 NA NA CSADRDTQYF TGCAGTGCTGACAGGGATACGCAGTATTTT
TRBJ1-1 TRBV29-1 TRBD1 NA CSVGDRGTEAFF TGCAGCGTTGGGGACAGGGGGACTGAAGCTTTCTTT
TRBJ1-1 TRBV2 TRBD1 few CASSTGGNTEAFF TGTGCCAGCAGTACAGGGGGAAACACTGAAGCTTTCTTT
TRBJ1-2 TRBV29-1 TRBD1 NA CSVPGTGGYGYTF TGCAGCGTCCCCGGGACAGGGGGCTATGGCTACACCTTC
TRBJ2-3 TRBV10-3 NA NA CAIRIGNTDTQYF TGTGCCATCAGAATCGGAAACACAGATACGCAGTATTTT
TRBJ2-7 TRBV28 NA few CASSLLNYEQYF TGTGCCAGCAGTTTACTAAACTACGAGCAGTACTTC
TRBJ1-1 TRBV2 NA many CASSEAGTEAFF TGTGCCAGCAGTGAAGCGGGTACTGAAGCTTTCTTT
TRBJ2-1 TRBV20-1 NA NA CSAPTVAGYNEQFF TGCAGTGCTCCTACAGTCGCGGGGTACAATGAGCAGTTCTTC
TRBJ2-1 TRBV5-1 TRBD2 few CASSFAPLAGDYNEQFF TGCGCCAGCAGCTTTGCCCCTTTAGCGGGAGACTACAATGAGCAGTTCTTC
TRBJ2-1 TRBV6-5 TRBD1 NA CASSSRTGVKLSEQFF TGTGCCAGCAGTTCCAGGACAGGGGTGAAGTTGAGTGAGCAGTTCTTC
TRBJ2-7 TRBV28 NA NA CASSTPGSTGEQYF TGTGCCAGCAGTACTCCGGGCTCAACGGGGGAGCAGTACTTC
TRBJ2-7 TRBV7-2 NA NA CASSPLTTSSYEQYF TGTGCCAGCAGCCCTCTGACTACAAGCTCCTACGAGCAGTACTTC
TRBJ2-3 TRBV4-2 TRBD2 NA CASSQDDIAGGPTDTQYF TGTGCCAGCAGCCAAGATGATATAGCGGGAGGGCCTACAGATACGCAGTATTTT
TRBJ2-3 TRBV2 TRBD2 many CASSVSAGEGTDTQYF TGTGCCAGCAGTGTCTCCGCGGGGGAGGGCACAGATACGCAGTATTTT
TRBJ1-4 TRBV7-9 NA few CASSSTRRPDHNEKLFF TGTGCCAGCAGCTCGACCCGTAGACCTGACCATAATGAAAAACTGTTTTTT
TRBJ2-3 TRBV4-2 TRBD2 few CASSQDAGGAPTVTQYF TGTGCCAGCAGCCAAGATGCCGGGGGGGCCCCGACAGTTACGCAGTATTTT
TRBJ2-1 TRBV12-3/TRBV12-4 TRBD1 few CASSSTQGIYNEQFF TGTGCCAGCAGTTCTACACAGGGGATCTACAATGAGCAGTTCTTC
TRBJ1-1 TRBV27 TRBD1 few CASRTTGGLTEAFF TGTGCCAGCAGAACTACAGGGGGGTTGACTGAAGCTTTCTTT
TRBJ2-2 TRBV4-1 TRBD2 NA CASSQVGRLAGPNTGELFF TGCGCCAGCAGCCAAGTAGGTAGACTAGCGGGGCCGAACACCGGGGAGCTGTTTTTT
TRBJ2-7 TRBV20-1 TRBD2 few CSARPGGRGEQYF TGCAGTGCTAGACCGGGGGGGAGAGGCGAGCAGTACTTC
TRBJ1-1 TRBV20-1 NA few CSARGEALHYTEAFF TGCAGTGCTAGAGGTGAGGCGCTCCACTACACTGAAGCTTTCTTT
TRBJ2-7 TRBV11-2 TRBD1 few CASSRRGQGTYEQYF TGTGCCAGCAGCCGGCGTGGACAGGGGACCTACGAGCAGTACTTC
TRBJ2-4 TRBV20-1 NA NA CSARVQVVAKNIQYF TGCAGTGCTAGAGTACAGGTCGTAGCCAAAAACATTCAGTACTTC
TRBJ2-7 TRBV7-2 NA NA CASSLTSSSYEQYF TGTGCCAGCAGCTTGACAAGTAGCTCCTACGAGCAGTACTTC
TRBJ2-1 TRBV10-3 NA NA CAISASEGGDNEQFF TGTGCCATCAGTGCCTCCGAGGGGGGTGACAATGAGCAGTTCTTC
TRBJ2-3 TRBV28 NA NA CASQDSSGRTYTDTQYF TGTGCCAGCCAAGATTCGAGCGGAAGAACTTACACAGATACGCAGTATTTT
TRBJ1-2 TRBV12-3/TRBV12-4 NA NA CASSPGWLSGGYTF TGTGCCAGCAGCCCTGGGTGGTTATCCGGTGGCTACACCTTC
TRBJ2-7 TRBV28 NA once CASSFESYEQYF TGTGCCAGCAGTTTCGAATCCTACGAGCAGTACTTC
TRBJ2-3 TRBV7-7 NA many CASSLGGLSTDTQYF TGTGCTAGCAGCTTAGGCGGACTCTCCACAGATACGCAGTATTTT
TRBJ2-7 TRBV20-1 NA NA CSARPGLFLNEQYF TGCAGTGCTAGGCCAGGACTCTTCCTGAACGAGCAGTACTTC